These 20 T cell receptor beta chains were sequenced from one sample in a study of OX40 agonist ivuxolimab in advanced cancers. TCRdb's table, derived via immunoSEQ multiplex PCR, lists solely in-frame clones and lacks some. The sample holds about 82,000 clones; 86% are singletons and the top ten take 6.5%. The sequencing here drew on CD4+ or CD8+ T cells sorted from blood, taken in a trial of the OX40 agonist ivuxolimab. The receptors here all came from an adult with an advanced solid tumor such as melanoma, head and neck, liver or kidney cancer.

The chain couples TRBV7-2 to TRBJ2-7, with 9 bases fitting TRBD2. Per the germline V gene, CDR1 is SGHTA and CDR2 is FQGNSA. This CDR3 comprises 17 residues. The trim removed 4 bases at V and 2 bases at J, leaving 12 bases unmatched. The DNA for the CDR3 is TGTGCCAGCAGCTCCCCGGAGGCGGGAGGGCGAGCCTACGAGCAGTACTTC. This translates into CASSSPEAGGRAYEQYF.

The chain is built from TRBV6-6 and TRBJ2-1, with D tentatively TRBD1 (5 bases). V gave up 6 bases and J gave up 3 bases, with 9 bases separating them. This CDR3 region has 13 residues. Germline V gene data show CDR1 as MNHNY and CDR2 as SVGAGI (reference sequence). The CDR3 DNA sequence: TGTGCCAGCAGGCTTACAGGCTACAATGAGCAGTTCTTC. As protein: CASRLTGYNEQFF.

CDR3 protein: CASKGVGEQFF. The DNA for the CDR3 is TGTGCCAGCAAGGGGGTGGGTGAGCAGTTCTTC. The rearrangement joins TRBV2 to TRBJ2-1; tentatively, D is TRBD1 (6 bases). The CDR3 runs to 11 residues. Germline values: CDR1 SNHLY, CDR2 FYNNEI. Trimming took 7 bases from V and 9 from J, leaving 10 bases between them.

The chain employs TRBV4-3 and TRBJ1-5; perhaps TRBD1 as D (5 bases). Germline-derived CDR1 and CDR2 are LGHNA and YSLEER. The V end was cut by 5 bases, the J end by 0 bases, with 11 bases between. The CDR3 runs to 15 residues. Here the CDR3 DNA reads TGCGCCAGCAGCTACTATCAGGGTAGCAATCAGCCCCAGCATTTT. Its translation: CASSYYQGSNQPQHF.

V and J are TRBV19 and TRBJ2-1; D not certain. The CDR3 sequence is 13 residues long. Germline loops: CDR1 LNHDA, CDR2 SQIVND (reference sequence). V was cut by 6 bases and J by 0 bases, with 6 bases left in between. CDR3 residues: CASSKSSYNEQFF. CDR3 in DNA: TGTGCCAGTAGCAAGAGCTCCTACAATGAGCAGTTCTTC. Together with reference TRBV19 and TRBJ2-1, the CDR3 gives the full variable domain: DGGITQSPKYLFRKEGQNVTLSCEQNLNHDAMYWYRQDPGQGLRLIYYSQIVNDFQKGDIAEGYSVSREKKESFPLTVTSAQKNPTAFYLCASSKSSYNEQFFGPGTRLTVL.

V is TRBV7-9 and J is TRBJ1-1; D not resolved. The CDR3 totals 13 residues. V lost 2 bases and J 6 bases, leaving 10 bases between the germline ends. CDR1 and CDR2 (germline): SEHNR, FQNEAQ (reference sequence). The chain's CDR3 is CASSLTARPEAFF. The CDR3, as DNA: TGTGCCAGCAGCTTAACAGCTCGACCTGAAGCTTTCTTT.

The rearrangement uses TRBV18 and TRBJ2-1; 15 bases are shared with TRBD2. J was trimmed by 5 bases and V by 6 bases; bases with no gene match: 11. Germline CDR1 is KGHSH and CDR2 is LQKENI. The CDR3 has 18 residues. In DNA form, the CDR3 reads TGTGCCAGCTCTCCTCCGGGACTAGCGGGGGGAACTCACAATGAGCAGTTCTTC. Its protein product is CASSPPGLAGGTHNEQFF.

This clone occurred a few times. CDR3 nucleotide sequence: TGTGCTAGTGGACCGGAGGGGGGGAATCAGCCCCAGCATTTT. Its protein is CASGPEGGNQPQHF. The chain carries TRBV12-5 and TRBJ1-5, with D perhaps TRBD1 (6 bases). In germline, CDR1 is LGHNT, CDR2 FRNRAP. Trimming cost V 6 bases and J 4 bases, with 13 bases left between them. This CDR3 contains 14 residues.

J is TRBJ2-5 and V is TRBV18; D could derive from TRBD1 or TRBD2 (5 bases each). Per the germline V gene, CDR1 is KGHSH and CDR2 is LQKENI. Trimming pared 3 bases from V and 0 bases from J, leaving 14 bases between. The CDR3 covers 16 residues. The CDR3 protein is CASSPAGTSYQETQYF. The CDR3 DNA reads TGTGCCAGCTCACCGGCCGGGACCTCGTACCAAGAGACCCAGTACTTC. Combining the CDR3 with reference TRBV18 and TRBJ2-5 gives the whole variable domain NAGVMQNPRHLVRRRGQEARLRCSPMKGHSHVYWYRQLPEEGLKFMVYLQKENIIDESGMPKERFSAEFPKEGPSILRIQQVVRGDSAAYFCASSPAGTSYQETQYFGPGTRLLVL.

The chain is built from TRBV11-3 and TRBJ1-1; the D gene is possibly TRBD1 (5 bases). The CDR3 has 15 residues. Germline loops: CDR1 SGHNT, CDR2 YENEEA. V was cut by 3 bases and J by 1 base, with 12 bases left in between. CDR3 in DNA: TGTGCCAGCAGCTTGGAGGGGAGGCGGAACACTGAAGCTTTCTTT. It specifies CASSLEGRRNTEAFF. Supplemented by reference TRBV11-3 and TRBJ1-1, the full variable domain reads EAGVVQSPRYKIIEKKQPVAFWCNPISGHNTLYWYLQNLGQGPELLIRYENEEAVDDSQLPKDRFSAERLKGVDSTLKIQPAELGDSAVYLCASSLEGRRNTEAFFGQGTRLTVV.

V and J are TRBV5-8 and TRBJ2-1, with 9 bases fitting TRBD1. Germline values: CDR1 SGHTS, CDR2 YDEGEE. CDR3 size: 15 residues. The V and J ends lost 2 bases and 10 bases, in that order; junction bases with no gene match: 10. The CDR3 loop reads CASSLTGTGSLEQFF. The CDR3 DNA follows: TGTGCCAGCAGCTTAACCGGGACAGGGTCGCTCGAGCAGTTCTTC.

The chain combines TRBV6-6 with TRBJ2-5, with unresolved D. V was pared by 6 bases and J by 2 bases, with 10 bases between. This CDR3 comprises 13 residues. CDR1 MNHNY and CDR2 SVGAGI come from the germline V gene (reference sequence). In DNA form, the CDR3 reads TGTGCCAGCAGAGGTTTGGCTCAAGAGACCCAGTACTTC. Translated, it gives CASRGLAQETQYF.

The chain is built from TRBV5-1 and TRBJ1-2; 7 nucleotides match TRBD1. The J segment lost 3 bases and the V segment lost 7 bases, leaving 3 bases of the junction unmatched. The CDR3 loop spans 12 amino acids. CDR1 is SGHRS, CDR2 YFSETQ, per germline. The CDR3 DNA reads TGCGCCAGCCGGGGACAGCACTATGGCTACACCTTC. Amino acid sequence: CASRGQHYGYTF.

This clone was counted only a few times. The chain is built from TRBV4-1 and TRBJ1-5; possible D gene TRBD1, 5 bases. The CDR3 spans 16 residues. Germline CDR1 MGHRA, CDR2 YSYEKL. V lost 3 bases and J 5 bases, leaving 17 bases between the germline ends. CDR3 sequence: CASSHFVSAGHQPQHF. The DNA of the CDR3 is TGCGCCAGCAGCCACTTCGTGTCGGCAGGGCATCAGCCCCAGCATTTT.

This rearrangement joins TRBV2 to TRBJ2-1, with 9 nucleotides matching TRBD2. There are 15 residues in the CDR3. Germline V CDR1 and CDR2: SNHLY, FYNNEI. J was trimmed by 9 bases and V by 6 bases; bases with no gene match: 12. CDR3 DNA sequence: TGTGCCAGCAGGCTTCAGGCGGGGGGGCTTTCTGAGCAGTTCTTC. Its protein product is CASRLQAGGLSEQFF.

The chain combines TRBV2 with TRBJ2-3; D uncertain. The germline V gene encodes CDR1 SNHLY and CDR2 FYNNEI. The germline V and J ends were trimmed by 7 bases and 6 bases, with 20 bases remaining between them. The length of the CDR3 is 15 residues. The CDR3 nucleotides are TGTGCCAGCAATTATTATATTCCCACCTTTGATACGCAGTATTTT. Translating it yields CASNYYIPTFDTQYF. Full variable domain (rest looked up from reference TRBV2 and TRBJ2-3): EPEVTQTPSHQVTQMGQEVILRCVPISNHLYFYWYRQILGQKVEFLVSFYNNEISEKSEIFDDQFSVERPDGSNFTLKIRSTKLEDSAMYFCASNYYIPTFDTQYFGPGTRLTVL.

This clone has just one count. The chain links TRBV5-1 to TRBJ2-2; 10 bases align to TRBD2. Germline V lookup: CDR1 SGHRS, CDR2 YFSETQ. CDR3 length: 17 residues. The V and J ends lost 1 base and 4 bases, in that order; junction bases with no gene match: 7. Here the CDR3 DNA reads TGCGCCAGCAGCTTGCGGCTAGCGGGAGCCGGCACCGGGGAGCTGTTTTTT. Protein: CASSLRLAGAGTGELFF.

The gene calls are TRBV30 and TRBJ1-6; D is uncertain. Germline loops: CDR1 GTSNPN, CDR2 SVGIG (reference sequence). V dropped 1 base and J dropped 5 bases, with 12 bases sitting between them. The CDR3 consists of 15 residues. CDR3 sequence reads: CAWSGRTGNNSPLHF. The CDR3 DNA reads as TGTGCCTGGAGTGGGCGGACGGGGAATAATTCACCCCTCCACTTT.

This chain joins TRBV27 and TRBJ2-7; a weak D match, TRBD2 (6 bases). Germline loops: CDR1 MNHEY, CDR2 SMNVEV (reference sequence). V was shortened by 2 bases and J by 5 bases, with 13 bases between the two germline ends. The CDR3 is made up of 14 amino acids. DNA for the CDR3: TGTGCCAGCAGTTTAGCGGGACTCCTAAACGAGCAGTACTTC. Translating it yields CASSLAGLLNEQYF.

The rearrangement uses TRBV5-1 and TRBJ2-1, with TRBD2 matching 10 bases. Trimming cost V 6 bases and J 2 bases; bases outside gene matches: 2. Germline lookup yields CDR1 SGHRS and CDR2 YFSETQ. This CDR3 comprises 14 residues. The CDR3 here is CASKSGGAYNEQFF. CDR3 DNA: TGCGCCAGCAAGAGCGGGGGGGCCTACAATGAGCAGTTCTTC.